These 24 T cell receptor beta chains came from one sample sequenced in a study of chemoradiotherapy in HPV16-positive cancers. Sequencing was performed with immunoSEQ multiplex PCR; in TCRdb, only in-frame clones are kept and a portion is missing. The sample shows fewer than 4,500 clones, 79% of them seen only once. The sample consisted of tumor tissue, taken from a patient who underwent chemoradiotherapy. The receptors stem from a human donor with HPV-associated anogenital cancer.

CDR3 sequence: CAWKYEVSGNTIYF. Written as DNA, the CDR3 is TGTGCCTGGAAATATGAGGTCTCTGGAAACACCATATATTTT. The V gene is TRBV30, the J gene TRBJ1-3; D not resolved. CDR1 GTSNPN and CDR2 SVGIG come from the germline V gene (reference sequence). With 4 bases removed from V and 0 bases from J, the gap between germline ends came to 10 bases. The CDR3 runs to 14 residues.

The chain recombines TRBV27 with TRBJ2-3; 9 bases are a match to TRBD2. The germline V gene encodes CDR1 MNHEY and CDR2 SMNVEV (reference sequence). Trimming cost V 7 bases and J 3 bases; bases outside gene matches: 8. This CDR3 is 15 amino acids long. Here the CDR3 reads CASTIIAGATDTQYF. The CDR3 nucleotides read TGTGCCAGCACCATTATAGCGGGAGCAACAGATACGCAGTATTTT.

The rearrangement joins TRBV13 to TRBJ2-7; possibly TRBD2 for D (6 bases). Trimming removed 2 bases from V and 3 bases from J, with 11 bases in between. Per the germline V gene, CDR1 is PRHDT and CDR2 is FYEKMQ (reference sequence). This CDR3 is 14 amino acids long. CDR3 residues: CASSLIGTGYEQYF. The CDR3 DNA reads TGTGCCAGCAGCTTAATAGGGACTGGCTACGAGCAGTACTTC.

The rearrangement joins TRBV6-5 to TRBJ1-5, with D possibly TRBD1 on 5 matching bases. Trimming took 6 bases from V and 7 from J, leaving 13 bases between them. The germline V gene encodes CDR1 MNHEY and CDR2 SVGAGI. This CDR3 region has 13 residues. The CDR3 region is CASSPAGTQPQHF. CDR3 nucleotides: TGTGCCAGCAGCCCCGCAGGGACCCAGCCCCAGCATTTT.

The chain couples TRBV9 to TRBJ1-2; 10 bases line up with TRBD1. J was trimmed by 6 bases and V by 4 bases; bases with no gene match: 18. Per germline, CDR1 SGDLS and CDR2 YYNGEE. The CDR3 loop spans 18 amino acids. The CDR3 reads CASSPGRTGGNWVHGYTF. The CDR3, as DNA: TGTGCCAGCAGCCCCGGACGGACAGGGGGTAATTGGGTCCATGGCTACACCTTC.

The chain links TRBV11-2 to TRBJ2-3; no definite D call. Trimming cost V 0 bases and J 2 bases, with 6 bases left between them. CDR3 size: 14 residues. CDR1 SGHAT and CDR2 FQNNGV come from the germline V gene. This CDR3 reads CASSLDLYTDTQYF. The CDR3 nucleotides read TGTGCCAGCAGCTTAGATCTTTACACAGATACGCAGTATTTT.

CDR3 loop: CATSREGGTATDTQYF. DNA for the CDR3: TGTGCCACCAGCAGAGAGGGGGGAACAGCTACAGATACGCAGTATTTT. The chain employs TRBV15 and TRBJ2-3; D possibly corresponds to TRBD2 (6 bases). The germline CDR1 and CDR2 sequences are LNHNV and YYDKDF (reference sequence). The V end was cut by 0 bases, the J end by 3 bases, with 13 bases between. This CDR3 is built from 16 residues. Drawing the rest from reference TRBV15 and TRBJ2-3, the complete variable domain is DAMVIQNPRYQVTQFGKPVTLSCSQTLNHNVMYWYQQKSSQAPKLLFHYYDKDFNNEADTPDNFQSRRPNTSFCFLDIRSPGLGDTAMYLCATSREGGTATDTQYFGPGTRLTVL.

This rearrangement joins TRBV5-1 to TRBJ2-1, with 7 bases aligning to TRBD1. The CDR3 spans 14 residues. Germline V gene sequence: CDR1 SGHRS, CDR2 YFSETQ. Trimming cost V 4 bases and J 6 bases; bases outside gene matches: 7. CDR3 sequence: CASSQGELGNEQFF. CDR3 sequence (DNA): TGCGCCAGCAGCCAGGGGGAGTTGGGCAATGAGCAGTTCTTC.

The V and J genes are TRBV10-2 and TRBJ2-2; 8 nucleotides align to TRBD1. The CDR3 has 11 residues. Germline loops: CDR1 WSHSY, CDR2 SAAADI. CDR3 sequence: CAQGAAGELFF. The CDR3, as DNA: TGCGCTCAGGGGGCGGCCGGGGAGCTGTTTTTT.

The V and J genes are TRBV27 and TRBJ2-1, with TRBD2 identical over 7 bases. The germline gives CDR1 MNHEY, CDR2 SMNVEV (reference sequence). The CDR3 runs to 14 residues. The trim removed 2 bases at V and 10 bases at J, leaving 8 bases unmatched. The CDR3 DNA is TGTGCCAGCAGTTTAGGCGGGAGTTATCGAGAGCAGTTCTTC. This sequence encodes CASSLGGSYREQFF.

The chain is built from TRBV19 and TRBJ2-2, with 7 bases fitting TRBD2. The CDR3 contains 14 residues. After removal of 7 bases from V and 6 bases from J, the junction contained 8 bases not matched to a gene. CDR1 is LNHDA, CDR2 SQIVND, per germline (reference sequence). CDR3 in DNA: TGTGCCAGTACCCGGACTAGTGGATCCGGGGAGCTGTTTTTT. It codes for CASTRTSGSGELFF.

The chain uses TRBV5-4 and TRBJ2-7, with D uncertain. Germline CDR1 SGHNT, CDR2 YYREEE (reference sequence). The V and J ends lost 4 bases and 2 bases respectively, with 7 bases between them. This CDR3 has 12 residues. The CDR3 loop reads CASSPNTYEQYF. DNA for the CDR3: TGTGCCAGCAGCCCTAATACCTACGAGCAGTACTTC.

The gene calls are TRBV6-4 and TRBJ2-3, with a possible D match to TRBD1 (5 bases). CDR1 and CDR2 from the germline V gene are MRHNA and SNTAGT. CDR3 size: 15 residues. Trimming shortened V by 8 bases and J by 2 bases, and 17 bases separated the two germline ends. Written as DNA, the CDR3 is TGTGCCAGCCTGATGCAGGGAATCCACACAGATACGCAGTATTTT. Its protein is CASLMQGIHTDTQYF.

This clone was counted a few times. The V call is TRBV7-9, the J call TRBJ1-2; D is possibly TRBD1 (6 bases). V was trimmed by 5 bases and J by 4 bases, leaving 14 bases between them. The length of the CDR3 is 14 residues. Looked up from germline, CDR1 is SEHNR and CDR2 is FQNEAQ (reference sequence). The CDR3 nucleotides are TGTGCCAGCAGCCCAGGGGCGGGGATCTATGGCTACACCTTC. Protein product: CASSPGAGIYGYTF. Combining the CDR3 with reference TRBV7-9 and TRBJ1-2 gives the whole variable domain DTGVSQNPRHKITKRGQNVTFRCDPISEHNRLYWYRQTLGQGPEFLTYFQNEAQLEKSRLLSDRFSAERPKGSFSTLEIQRTEQGDSAMYLCASSPGAGIYGYTFGSGTRLTVV.

The chain combines TRBV29-1 with TRBJ2-1; TRBD2 matches at 13 bases. Germline loops: CDR1 SQVTM, CDR2 ANQGSEA. Trimming at V came to 3 bases and at J to 2 bases, leaving 7 bases not matched to a gene. The length of the CDR3 is 17 residues. The CDR3, as DNA: TGCAGCGTTGAGGGACTAGCGGGAACTGTGACCTACAATGAGCAGTTCTTC. Translation: CSVEGLAGTVTYNEQFF.

The genes are TRBV28 and TRBJ2-3; D is unresolved. Germline lookup yields CDR1 MDHEN and CDR2 SYDVKM. CDR3 length: 15 residues. The V and J ends lost 1 base and 3 bases respectively, with 11 bases between them. The CDR3 DNA follows: TGTGCCAGCAGTTTATCCGACTTGCAAACAGATACGCAGTATTTT. It translates to CASSLSDLQTDTQYF.

V and J are TRBV5-5 and TRBJ1-3, with D possibly matching TRBD1 (5 bases). This CDR3 has 14 amino acids. Germline CDR1 and CDR2: SGHKS and YYEKEE (reference sequence). V dropped 7 bases and J dropped 0 bases, with 11 bases sitting between them. CDR3: CASLGTGSGNTIYF. The CDR3 DNA is TGTGCCAGCCTGGGGACGGGCTCTGGAAACACCATATATTTT.

The rearrangement links TRBV28 to TRBJ2-4, with 12 bases aligning to TRBD1. From germline, CDR1 is MDHEN and CDR2 SYDVKM. This CDR3 comprises 14 residues. Trimming removed 5 bases from V and 9 bases from J; junction bases left unmatched: 5. The CDR3 region is CASSIGTGGSIQYF. CDR3 DNA sequence: TGTGCCAGCAGTATCGGGACAGGGGGCAGCATTCAGTACTTC. The whole variable domain, remainder taken from reference TRBV28 and TRBJ2-4, is DVKVTQSSRYLVKRTGEKVFLECVQDMDHENMFWYRQDPGLGLRLIYFSYDVKMKEKGDIPEGYSVSREKKERFSLILESASTNQTSMYLCASSIGTGGSIQYFGAGTRLSVL.

V and J are TRBV7-9 and TRBJ1-2; D gene unclear. There are 12 residues in the CDR3. The germline gives CDR1 SEHNR, CDR2 FQNEAQ (reference sequence). Trimming shortened V by 8 bases and J by 2 bases, and 9 bases separated the two germline ends. The CDR3 here is CASADLNYGYTF. CDR3 nucleotide sequence: TGTGCCAGCGCGGATCTAAACTATGGCTACACCTTC. The full variable domain, completed using reference TRBV7-9 and TRBJ1-2, is DTGVSQNPRHKITKRGQNVTFRCDPISEHNRLYWYRQTLGQGPEFLTYFQNEAQLEKSRLLSDRFSAERPKGSFSTLEIQRTEQGDSAMYLCASADLNYGYTFGSGTRLTVV.

V is TRBV28 and J is TRBJ2-5; no clear D. V was cut by 5 bases and J by 5 bases, with 6 bases left in between. The CDR3 sequence is 11 residues long. CDR1 is MDHEN and CDR2 is SYDVKM in the germline V gene. The CDR3, as DNA: TGTGCCAGCAGTAGGCAGGAGACCCAGTACTTC. It specifies CASSRQETQYF.

The chain couples TRBV7-2 to TRBJ2-7; 9 positions agree with TRBD1. The ends lost 1 base at V and 1 base at J; junction bases unmatched: 2. Germline CDR1 is SGHTA and CDR2 is FQGNSA. This CDR3 region has 15 residues. The CDR3 sequence is CASSLDDRGSYEQYF. The CDR3 DNA sequence: TGTGCCAGCAGCTTAGACGACAGGGGGTCCTACGAGCAGTACTTC.

This chain uses TRBV4-1 with TRBJ2-1; D is perhaps TRBD1 or TRBD2 (6 bases each). Deletions cut 0 bases from V and 0 bases from J, with 9 bases between. The CDR3 has 16 amino acids. The germline gives CDR1 MGHRA, CDR2 YSYEKL. The CDR3: CASSQEGGNSYNEQFF. CDR3 coding DNA: TGCGCCAGCAGCCAAGAAGGGGGGAACTCCTACAATGAGCAGTTCTTC.

V usage is TRBV4-1 and J usage is TRBJ1-2; tentative D call: TRBD1 (5 bases). V was clipped by 0 bases and J by 4 bases, with 15 bases between them. The CDR3 length is 16 residues. CDR1 is MGHRA, CDR2 YSYEKL, per germline. In DNA, the CDR3 is TGCGCCAGCAGCCAAGAGGAGGCGAGGGGCGCCTATGGCTACACCTTC. It is translated as CASSQEEARGAYGYTF.

The chain employs TRBV7-9 and TRBJ2-5, with a possible D match to TRBD1 (6 bases). The DNA end favors TRBJ2-7, so the J call may be wrong. CDR1 SEHNR and CDR2 FQNEAQ come from the germline V gene (reference sequence). The CDR3 consists of 13 residues. The DNA for the CDR3 is TGTGCCAGCAGCTTAATGGGGGCCCACGAGCAGTACTTC. Its protein product is CASSLMGAHEQYF.